One sample yielded the 3 T cell receptor beta chains listed below, sequenced in a study of shared clonotypes between healthy human individuals. Only in-frame clones appear in the TCRdb table, and some are missing; sequencing was by immunoSEQ multiplex PCR. Counted here are roughly 2.4 million clones, about 94% occurring once; the ten biggest clones make up roughly 0.13%. Source material: naive CD4+ T cells sorted from blood. Subset meaning: CD45RA+ positively selected. The receptors derive from a man aged 18 to 29 in good health.

This clone is a singleton in its sample. The V call is TRBV30, the J call TRBJ2-3; the D gene is possibly TRBD1 (5 bases). Germline CDR1 GTSNPN, CDR2 SVGIG (reference sequence). This CDR3 comprises 14 residues. V was trimmed by 4 bases and J by 2 bases, leaving 13 bases between them. The CDR3, as DNA: TGTGCCTGGAACAGGCTGACACACACAGATACGCAGTATTTT. Protein: CAWNRLTHTDTQYF. Full variable domain (rest looked up from reference TRBV30 and TRBJ2-3): SQTIHQWPATLVQPVGSPLSLECTVEGTSNPNLYWYRQAAGRGLQLLFYSVGIGQISSEVPQNLSASRPQDRQFILSSKKLLLSDSGFYLCAWNRLTHTDTQYFGPGTRLTVL.

In DNA form, the CDR3 reads TGCGCCAGCAGCCTACCAACGACTAGCGGGAGCTCCAACACCGGGGAGCTGTTTTTT. This translates into CASSLPTTSGSSNTGELFF. The V and J genes are TRBV4-3 and TRBJ2-2; 12 bases are shared with TRBD2. Germline V CDR1 and CDR2: LGHNA, YSLEER. This CDR3 is 19 amino acids long. V lost 4 bases and J lost 2; bases outside the gene matches: 11.

This chain connects TRBV5-1 to TRBJ2-1; 9 positions agree with TRBD2. V gave up 4 bases and J gave up 4 bases; unmatched junction bases: 9. The CDR3 sequence is 16 residues long. CDR1 and CDR2 (germline): SGHRS, YFSETQ. Here the CDR3 reads CASSPPPSGNYNEQFF. The CDR3 bases are TGCGCCAGCAGCCCACCCCCTAGCGGGAATTACAATGAGCAGTTCTTC.